This TCR beta chain emerged from a study of Siglec-9 on CD8 T cells in melanoma. This clone was seen a handful of times. Its antigen is as yet unknown. The germline V gene has CDR1 SGHRS and CDR2 YFSETQ. V lost 1 base to trimming and J lost 5 bases, with 18 bases between them. The CDR3 is made up of 16 amino acids. Overall study results and limits: Siglec-9 reportedly marks and regulates an effector memory CD8+ T-cell subset apparently accumulating in melanoma tumors.

Produced via immunoSEQ multiplex PCR; TCRdb's table is partial and in-frame only. Here the sample spans 25,000 to 30,000 clones, 75% to 85% being singletons. The receptor comes from a human donor in good health. Source material: Siglec-9- CD8+ T cells sorted from blood. The chain is built from TRBV5-1 and TRBJ1-2, with D tentatively TRBD1 (5 bases). The CDR3 reads CASSLSPGPDPYGYTF. CDR3 in DNA: TGCGCCAGCAGCTTGTCACCGGGACCCGATCCTTATGGCTACACCTTC.